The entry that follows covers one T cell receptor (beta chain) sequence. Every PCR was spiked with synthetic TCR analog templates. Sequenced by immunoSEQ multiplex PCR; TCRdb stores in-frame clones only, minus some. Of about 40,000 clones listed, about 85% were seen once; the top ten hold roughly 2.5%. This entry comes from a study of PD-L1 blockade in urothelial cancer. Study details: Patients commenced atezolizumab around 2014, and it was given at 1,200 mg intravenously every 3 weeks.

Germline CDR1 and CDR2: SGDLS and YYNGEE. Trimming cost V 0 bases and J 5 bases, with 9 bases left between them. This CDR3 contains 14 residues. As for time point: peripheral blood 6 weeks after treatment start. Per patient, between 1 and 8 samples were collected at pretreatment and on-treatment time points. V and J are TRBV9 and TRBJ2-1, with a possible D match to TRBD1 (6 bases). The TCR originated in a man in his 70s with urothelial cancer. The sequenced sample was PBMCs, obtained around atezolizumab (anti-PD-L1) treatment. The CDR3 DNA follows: TGTGCCAGCAGCGTAGGGACAGTTGACAATGAGCAGTTCTTC. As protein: CASSVGTVDNEQFF.